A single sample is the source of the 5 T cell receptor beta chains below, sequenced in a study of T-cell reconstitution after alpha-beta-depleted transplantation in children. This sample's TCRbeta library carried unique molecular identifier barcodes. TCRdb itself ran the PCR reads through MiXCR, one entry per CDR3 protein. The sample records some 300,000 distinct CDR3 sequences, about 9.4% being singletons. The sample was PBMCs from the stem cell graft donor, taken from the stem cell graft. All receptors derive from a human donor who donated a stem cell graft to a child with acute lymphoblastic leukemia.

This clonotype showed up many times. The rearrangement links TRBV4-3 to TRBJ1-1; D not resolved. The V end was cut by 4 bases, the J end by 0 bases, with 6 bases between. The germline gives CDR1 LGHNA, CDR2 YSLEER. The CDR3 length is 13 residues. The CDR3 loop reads CASSRRMNTEAFF. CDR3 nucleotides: TGCGCCAGCAGCCGACGGATGAACACTGAAGCTTTCTTT.

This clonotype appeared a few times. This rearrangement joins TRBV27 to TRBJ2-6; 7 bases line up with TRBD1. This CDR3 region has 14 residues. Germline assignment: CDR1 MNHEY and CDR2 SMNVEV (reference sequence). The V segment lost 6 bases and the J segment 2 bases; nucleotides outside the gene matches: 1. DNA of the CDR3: TGTGCCAGCAGAACAGGGGCTGGGGCCAACGTCCTGACTTTC. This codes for CASRTGAGANVLTF. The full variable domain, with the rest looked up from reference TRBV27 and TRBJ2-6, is EAQVTQNPRYLITVTGKKLTVTCSQNMNHEYMSWYRQDPGLGLRQIYYSMNVEVTDKGDVPEGYKVSRKEKRNFPLILESPSPNQTSLYFCASRTGAGANVLTFGAGSRLTVL.

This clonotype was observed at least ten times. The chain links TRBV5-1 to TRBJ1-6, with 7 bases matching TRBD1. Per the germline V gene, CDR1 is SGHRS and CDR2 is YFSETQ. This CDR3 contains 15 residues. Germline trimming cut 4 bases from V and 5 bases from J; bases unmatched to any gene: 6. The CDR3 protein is CASSPRDRDNSPLHF. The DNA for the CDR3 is TGCGCCAGCAGCCCCAGGGACAGAGATAATTCACCCCTCCACTTT.

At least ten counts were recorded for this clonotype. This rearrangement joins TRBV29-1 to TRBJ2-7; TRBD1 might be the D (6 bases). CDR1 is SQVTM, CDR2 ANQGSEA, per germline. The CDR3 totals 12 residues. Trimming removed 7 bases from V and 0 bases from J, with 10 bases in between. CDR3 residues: CSETDSSYEQYF. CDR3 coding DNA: TGCAGCGAGACGGACAGCTCCTACGAGCAGTACTTC.

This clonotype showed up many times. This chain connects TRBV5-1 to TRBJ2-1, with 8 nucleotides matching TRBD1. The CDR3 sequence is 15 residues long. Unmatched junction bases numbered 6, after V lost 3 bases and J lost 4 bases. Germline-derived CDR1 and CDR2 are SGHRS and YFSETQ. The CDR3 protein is CASSSGTGPYNEQFF. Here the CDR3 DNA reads TGCGCCAGCAGCTCCGGGACAGGCCCTTACAATGAGCAGTTCTTC.